This TCR beta chain was documented in a study of TIL therapy for anti-PD-1-resistant metastatic lung cancer. Study-level information: Median tumor PD-L1 proportion score was roughly 6%. A few tumors were EGFR-mutant and two were ALK-rearranged.

V lost 4 bases to trimming and J lost 2 bases; unmatched junction nucleotides: 8. Looked up from germline, CDR1 is SGHKS and CDR2 is YYEKEE (reference sequence). There are 16 residues in the CDR3. This sample's time point: pre-treatment sample, taken before nivolumab and TIL therapy. Most excised metastases sampled were pleural nodules or supraclavicular lymph nodes. Notes on the study in general: Compared with baseline intratumoral T cells, expanded TIL cultures were more clonal and less diverse (roughly 6% vs 31%).

The libraries were made with immunoSEQ v3. Data came from immunoSEQ multiplex PCR; TCRdb stores just in-frame clones and leaves some out. The table shows some 90,000 clones, with less than 70% occurring only once. A word on this clone: Its matching antigen is unknown.

The TCR comes from a person aged 30 to 80 with non-small cell lung cancer. The material sequenced was tumor tissue, taken at baseline. The chain couples TRBV5-5 to TRBJ2-3; 9 bases match TRBD2. Here the CDR3 reads CASSPRLAASTDTQYF. The CDR3 DNA sequence: TGTGCCAGCAGCCCGCGACTAGCGGCTTCCACAGATACGCAGTATTTT.